Each of the 10 T cell receptor beta chains below was sequenced from the same sample in a study of CD8 T cells in ankylosing spondylitis. For these receptors, no antigen is known. TCRdb re-analysed the 5' RACE reads in MiXCR, keeping a single row per CDR3 protein. Altogether fewer than 550,000 distinct CDR3 sequences are present, less than 6% being singletons, with the ten largest covering under 4.5%. Study observations and caveats: Among TCR beta sequences, a motif of roughly 8 highly homologous variants appeared characteristic of ankylosing spondylitis blood.

The sample comprised blood, either unsorted or a sorted T cell fraction (not recorded which). These receptors were taken from a male donor with ankylosing spondylitis.

Ten or more counts support this clonotype. This rearrangement joins TRBV12-3 or TRBV12-4 to TRBJ2-3; 7 bases fit TRBD1. The J segment lost 6 bases and the V segment lost 3 bases, leaving 6 bases of the junction unmatched. The CDR3 has 14 residues. The CDR3 DNA sequence: TGTGCCAGCAGTTTCCGGGACAGCCTTGATACGCAGTATTTT. Translation gives CASSFRDSLDTQYF.

This clonotype was picked up a small number of times. This chain connects TRBV11-3 to TRBJ2-2; D perhaps matches TRBD1 (6 bases). CDR3 length equals 14 residues. Trimming pared 6 bases from V and 4 bases from J, leaving 12 bases between. The germline CDR1 and CDR2 sequences are SGHNT and YENEEA. The CDR3 nucleotides are TGTGCCAGCAGTCAGGGGACCCCCACCGGGGAGCTGTTTTTT. Its translation: CASSQGTPTGELFF.

This clonotype was counted between two and nine times. J is TRBJ2-7 and V is TRBV6-1; tentatively, D is TRBD2 (6 bases). V lost 6 bases and J 0 bases, leaving 15 bases between the germline ends. The germline V gene has CDR1 MNHNS and CDR2 SASEGT. The CDR3 sequence is 15 residues long. This chain's CDR3 is CASSLDGGYSYEQYF. The CDR3 DNA reads TGTGCCAGCAGCCTGGACGGGGGATACTCCTACGAGCAGTACTTC.

This chain links TRBV24-1 with TRBJ2-2, with D possibly being TRBD1 or TRBD2 (5 bases each). Germline CDR1 KGHDR, CDR2 SFDVKD. V was shortened by 3 bases and J by 3 bases, with 13 bases between the two germline ends. The CDR3 sequence is 16 residues long. DNA for the CDR3: TGTGCCACCAGTGATCCTAGGCAGGGAGACACCGGGGAGCTGTTTTTT. The encoded protein is CATSDPRQGDTGELFF.

This clonotype has at least ten counts. This chain links TRBV6-1 with TRBJ1-1, with 8 bases lining up with TRBD1. Germline CDR1 MNHNS, CDR2 SASEGT. This CDR3 region has 15 residues. V dropped 4 bases and J dropped 5; count of bases not matched to a gene: 9. The CDR3 reads CASSASQGARTEAFF. For the CDR3, the DNA is TGTGCCAGCAGTGCCTCGCAGGGGGCGCGGACTGAAGCTTTCTTT.

This clonotype occurred a few times. The rearrangement links TRBV24-1 to TRBJ2-3; the D gene could be TRBD1 or TRBD2 (6 bases each). The CDR3 has 14 amino acids. Trimming removed 4 bases from V and 4 bases from J, with 11 bases in between. Germline V lookup: CDR1 KGHDR, CDR2 SFDVKD. Written as DNA, the CDR3 is TGTGCCACCAGTGAAAGGGGGGAGGCAGATACGCAGTATTTT. Encoded protein: CATSERGEADTQYF.

This clonotype showed up many times. The V gene is TRBV5-1, the J gene TRBJ2-7; 10 bases fit TRBD2. Germline V CDR1 and CDR2: SGHRS, YFSETQ. CDR3 length equals 16 residues. V lost 3 bases and J lost 0; bases outside the gene matches: 6. In nucleotides, the CDR3 is TGCGCCAGCAGCTCTCGGACTAGCGGATACTCCTACGAGCAGTACTTC. Translated, it gives CASSSRTSGYSYEQYF.

There are many counts of this clonotype. V and J are TRBV12-3 or TRBV12-4 and TRBJ2-7; D might be TRBD1 (5 bases). Trimming stripped 1 base from V and 0 bases from J, with 10 bases between. This CDR3 contains 15 residues. The DNA of the CDR3 is TGTGCCAGCAGTTTAGAATCGCAGGGCTCCTACGAGCAGTACTTC. Its translation is CASSLESQGSYEQYF.

The rearrangement links TRBV20-1 to TRBJ2-3; 14 bases match TRBD2. Per the germline V gene, CDR1 is DFQATT and CDR2 is SNEGSKA (reference sequence). J gave up 6 bases and V 1 base, and 18 bases lay outside the gene matches. There are 20 residues in the CDR3. This CDR3 reads CSARAGLAGGQVQWVDTQYF. The CDR3 bases are TGCAGTGCTAGAGCTGGACTAGCGGGGGGCCAGGTTCAATGGGTGGATACGCAGTATTTT.

This clonotype was counted many times. The chain combines TRBV6-2 or TRBV6-3 with TRBJ1-3; TRBD1 matches at 7 bases. V lost 5 bases and J lost 4; bases outside the gene matches: 8. Germline CDR1 and CDR2: MNHEY and SVGEGT. This CDR3 contains 15 residues. The CDR3 sequence is CASSRSGQPGNTIYF. In DNA form, the CDR3 reads TGTGCCAGCAGTCGATCGGGACAGCCGGGAAACACCATATATTTT.